This T cell receptor (beta chain) was identified during a study of blood T cell repertoires in COVID-19 (dated by TCRdb to the early 2020s). At the level of the whole study: The collaborator samples originated in the United States, Italy and Spain and spanned the acute and convalescent phases of COVID-19. The prospective study material was composed of cDNA or gDNA derived from T cells, B-cell-depleted T cells, or PBMCs. Subjects who had been exposed to COVID-19, were actively infected with it, or had recovered from it provided the deeply sampled blood TCRbeta repertoires that made up the dataset. The repertoires were made available in a free public database intended to serve as a resource for research on the immune response to SARS-CoV-2. Samples were obtained from the ongoing ImmuneRACE study (first 160 participants) and from roughly 1,300 subjects provided by 6 global collaborators. Where available, HLA class I and class II types were taken from metadata supplied by the sample provider and were not determined by assay-based typing. A de-identified subject ID, COVID-19 status, age in years and sex were almost always included in the sample metadata. Results and caveats for the whole study, not just this receptor: The quantity of clinical and demographic metadata differed by source and by participant and was supplied without curation.

One collaborating source in Seattle enrolled patients during active infection and followed them longitudinally through the course of disease. Collaborating institutions collected whole blood in K2EDTA tubes following their own protocols. Collaborator samples were shipped for TCRbeta analysis as frozen whole blood, isolated PBMCs, or DNA extracted from either sample type. Compared with germline, V lacks 6 bases and J lacks 7 bases; bases without a gene match: 5. CDR1 and CDR2 are drawn from the germline V gene: MDHEN, SYDVKM. CDR3 length: 12 amino acids, cysteine to phenylalanine. This entry keeps only the CDR3 DNA: 36 bases, framed from base 1. This clone occurred many times. Its antigen is still unknown. Per-base quality was not reported, and no clone a single base away is much larger than it. The immunoSEQ Assay, a bias-controlled multiplex PCR, was used to amplify TCRbeta CDR3 regions from genomic DNA. The source study handled its data this way. Within the assay, amplification of reference gene primers was used to estimate how many nucleated cells each sample contained. To quantify the absolute abundance of each unique TCRbeta CDR3 rearrangement, sequence reads were collapsed and filtered. Productive Simpson clonality was computed per sample as the square root of Simpson's diversity index over productive rearrangements. TCRdb mirrors the immuneACCESS table, restricted to in-frame sequences. Some clones are absent from its copies; in checked studies, under half trace to an unresolved V gene, and the reason for the others is unknown. V and J calls plus clone size are reproduced from that table; the DNA served to infer D and trimming. Present in this sample are under 200,000 clones, around four fifths of which were seen just once. The ten biggest clones cover approximately 15% of the sample.

This receptor was identified in a woman between 65 and 79 years old with COVID-19, enrolled during active disease. Recombination connected TRBV28 to TRBJ1-1; a stretch of 7 junction bases matches TRBD1. The sequencing sample was made of peripheral blood. The CDR3 corresponds to CASRGTAFEAFF. The DNA sequence is given as TGTGCCAGCAGGGGGACAGCTTTTGAAGCTTTCTTT.